The clone carrying this TCR beta chain was found once. The entry originates in a study of CD8 T cells in ankylosing spondylitis. TCRdb reprocessed the 5' RACE reads with MiXCR, giving one entry per CDR3 protein. The data hold about 360,000 distinct CDR3 sequences, with roughly 22% observed a single time. The CDR3 runs 15 residues. Germline CDR1 and CDR2: MGHRA and YSYEKL. After removal of 1 base from V and 2 bases from J, the junction contained 3 bases not matched to a gene. The receptor was derived from a male donor with ankylosing spondylitis or in good health (not recorded which). The source material was blood, either unsorted or a sorted T cell fraction (not recorded which). This chain joins TRBV4-1 and TRBJ2-7; 9 bases are a match to TRBD1. DNA of the CDR3: TGCGCCAGCAGCCAAGGGGACAGGGAGGCCTACGAGCAGTACTTC. Translated: CASSQGDREAYEQYF.